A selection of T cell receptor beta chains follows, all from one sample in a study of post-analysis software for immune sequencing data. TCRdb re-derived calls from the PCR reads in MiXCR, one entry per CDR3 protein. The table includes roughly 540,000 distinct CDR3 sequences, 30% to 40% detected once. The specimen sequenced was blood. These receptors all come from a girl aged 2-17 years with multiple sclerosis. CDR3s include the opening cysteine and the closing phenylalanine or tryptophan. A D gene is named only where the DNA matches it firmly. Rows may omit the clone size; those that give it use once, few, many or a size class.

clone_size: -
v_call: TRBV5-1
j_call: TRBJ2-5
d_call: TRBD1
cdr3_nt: TGCGCCAGCAGCTTGGCCGGACAGGGGGTCCAAGGGACCCAGTACTTC
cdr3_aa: CASSLAGQGVQGTQYF

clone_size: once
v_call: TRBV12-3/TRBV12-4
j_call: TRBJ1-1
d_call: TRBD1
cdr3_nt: TGTGCCAGCAGCCATGACACCGGGACAGATAACACTGAAGCTTTCTTT
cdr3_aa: CASSHDTGTDNTEAFF

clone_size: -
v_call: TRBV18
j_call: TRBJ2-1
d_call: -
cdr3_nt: TGTGCCAGCTCATGGGGGTCTGGAGAGCAGTTCTTC
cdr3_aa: CASSWGSGEQFF

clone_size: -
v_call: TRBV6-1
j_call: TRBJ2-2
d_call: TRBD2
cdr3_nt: TGTGCCGGCAGTGAAAATCTAGCGGGGAGCGCGAACACCGGGGAGCTGTTTTTT
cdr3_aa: CAGSENLAGSANTGELFF

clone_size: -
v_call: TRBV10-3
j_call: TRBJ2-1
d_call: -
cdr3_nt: TGTGCCATCAGACGGGAAACCCTACACAATGAGCAGTTCTTC
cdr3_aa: CAIRRETLHNEQFF

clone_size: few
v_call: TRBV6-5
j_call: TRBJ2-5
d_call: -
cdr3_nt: TGTGCCAGCAGTCCCCCCGGGTCAGGGGAGACCCAGTACTTC
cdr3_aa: CASSPPGSGETQYF

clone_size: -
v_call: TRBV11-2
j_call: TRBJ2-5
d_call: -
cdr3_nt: TGTGCCAGCAGCTTAGGCGGTACGGGGGTCTGGCAAGAGACCCAGTACTTC
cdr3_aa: CASSLGGTGVWQETQYF

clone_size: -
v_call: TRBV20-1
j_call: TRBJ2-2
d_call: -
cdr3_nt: TGCAGTGCTAGTCGTTCCGGACAGACCACCGGGGAGCTGTTTTTT
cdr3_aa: CSASRSGQTTGELFF

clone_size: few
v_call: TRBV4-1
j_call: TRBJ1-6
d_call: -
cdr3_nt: TGCGCCAGCCGGCTCCCCCGGGGCGACCTCCACTTT
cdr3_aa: CASRLPRGDLHF

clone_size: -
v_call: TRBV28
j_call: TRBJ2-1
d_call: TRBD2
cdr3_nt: TGTGCCAGCAGTTTATCCGGGGGGGCGCGGAATGAGCAGTTCTTC
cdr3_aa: CASSLSGGARNEQFF

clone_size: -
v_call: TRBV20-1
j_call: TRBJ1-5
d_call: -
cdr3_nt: TGCAGTGCTCCAGGGGAGGGCGCCGGTCAGCCCCAGCATTTT
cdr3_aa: CSAPGEGAGQPQHF

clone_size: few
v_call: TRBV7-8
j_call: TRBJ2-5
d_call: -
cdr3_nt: TGTGCCAGCAGCTTAACAGAAGGGCTTCAAGAGACCCAGTACTTC
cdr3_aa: CASSLTEGLQETQYF

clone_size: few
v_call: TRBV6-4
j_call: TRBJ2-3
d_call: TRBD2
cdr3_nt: TGTGCCAGCTGGGGACTAGCGGGGGCGTACACAGATACGCAGTATTTT
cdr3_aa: CASWGLAGAYTDTQYF

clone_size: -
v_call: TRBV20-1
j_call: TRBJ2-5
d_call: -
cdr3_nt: TGCAGTGCTGACACGGTCCAGGGGCACCAAGAGACCCAGTACTTC
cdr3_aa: CSADTVQGHQETQYF

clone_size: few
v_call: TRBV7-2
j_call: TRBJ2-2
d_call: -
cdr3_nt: TGTGCCAGCAGCTTAAGGCGGGGGCGGAACACCGGGGAGCTGTTTTTT
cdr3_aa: CASSLRRGRNTGELFF

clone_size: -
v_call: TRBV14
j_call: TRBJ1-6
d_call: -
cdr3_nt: TGTGCCAGCAGCCAATTCATGTCTTCACCCCTCCACTTT
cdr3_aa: CASSQFMSSPLHF

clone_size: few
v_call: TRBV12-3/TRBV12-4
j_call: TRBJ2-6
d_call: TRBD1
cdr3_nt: TGTGCCAGCGAAAGGACAGGGGGCGGTGGGGCCAACGTCCTGACTTTC
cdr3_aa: CASERTGGGGANVLTF

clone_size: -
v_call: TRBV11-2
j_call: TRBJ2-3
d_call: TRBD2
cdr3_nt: TGTGCCAGCAGCTTAATGATCCGGACTAGCGGGGGGGGGACAGATACGCAGTATTTT
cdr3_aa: CASSLMIRTSGGGTDTQYF

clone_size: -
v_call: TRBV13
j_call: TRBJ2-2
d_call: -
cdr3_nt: TGTGCCAGCCGGAAAACAACCAACACCGGGGAGCTGTTTTTT
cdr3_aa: CASRKTTNTGELFF

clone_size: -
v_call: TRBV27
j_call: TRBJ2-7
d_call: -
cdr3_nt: TGTGCCAGCAGAAAACAACATGGAGGGAACTCCTACGAGCAGTACTTC
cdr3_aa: CASRKQHGGNSYEQYF

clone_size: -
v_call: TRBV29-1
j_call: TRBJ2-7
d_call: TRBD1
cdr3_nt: TGCAGCGTTGAAGATCAGGGGACAGGGACCTACGAGCAGTACTTC
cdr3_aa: CSVEDQGTGTYEQYF

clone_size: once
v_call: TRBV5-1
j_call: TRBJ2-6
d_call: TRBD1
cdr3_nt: TGCGCCAGCAGCCCAGGGACAGGGCCGGGTTCTGGGGCCAACGTCCTGACTTTC
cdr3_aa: CASSPGTGPGSGANVLTF

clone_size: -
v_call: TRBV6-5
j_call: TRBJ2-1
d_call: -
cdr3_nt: TGTGCCAGCAGTTACACCAGGGTTTCTGAGCAGTTCTTC
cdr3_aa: CASSYTRVSEQFF

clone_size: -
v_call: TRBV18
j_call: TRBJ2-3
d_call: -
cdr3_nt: TGTGCCAGCTCACCACGGGGGATCTCAGATACGCAGTATTTT
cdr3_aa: CASSPRGISDTQYF

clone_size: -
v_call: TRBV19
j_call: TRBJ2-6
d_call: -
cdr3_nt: TGTGCCAGTAGGGATTTCGCTGGGGCCAACGTCCTGACTTTC
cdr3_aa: CASRDFAGANVLTF

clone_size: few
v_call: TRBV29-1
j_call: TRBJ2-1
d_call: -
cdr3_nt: TGCAGCGTCGACGGGGGGCAGGACTCCTACAATGAGCAGTTCTTC
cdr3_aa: CSVDGGQDSYNEQFF

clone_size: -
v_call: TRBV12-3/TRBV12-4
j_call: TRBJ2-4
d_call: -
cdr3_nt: TGTGCCAGCAGCTCCGACAGGATCCCCTTTGCGGCCAAAAACATTCAGTACTTC
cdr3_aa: CASSSDRIPFAAKNIQYF